Only a few counts were recorded for the clone carrying this TCR beta chain. Its cognate antigen is unknown. This entry is derived from a study of CD8 T cells in ankylosing spondylitis. General study points: In reactive arthritis synovial fluid and blood, some motif variants had been reported before. Enrichment of disease-linked clones was reportedly significant in matched ankylosing spondylitis synovial fluid.

By quantitative 5'-RACE with molecular barcodes, the TCR beta libraries were made. TCRdb ran MiXCR on the 5' RACE reads and lists one entry per CDR3 protein. This sample has some 200,000 distinct CDR3 sequences, with about a quarter found just once. This CDR3 contains 15 residues. V lost 2 bases, J lost 1 base, and 15 bases lay in between. In germline, CDR1 is DFQATT, CDR2 SNEGSKA (reference sequence). This clonotype originated in a male donor with ankylosing spondylitis or in good health (not recorded which). Sequencing used blood, either unsorted or a sorted T cell fraction (not recorded which). This sequence joins TRBV20-1 and TRBJ2-7; the D gene is possibly TRBD2 (6 bases). The CDR3 here is CSARFSGRGSYEQYF. In DNA form, the CDR3 reads TGCAGTGCTAGATTTAGCGGACGAGGTTCCTACGAGCAGTACTTC.